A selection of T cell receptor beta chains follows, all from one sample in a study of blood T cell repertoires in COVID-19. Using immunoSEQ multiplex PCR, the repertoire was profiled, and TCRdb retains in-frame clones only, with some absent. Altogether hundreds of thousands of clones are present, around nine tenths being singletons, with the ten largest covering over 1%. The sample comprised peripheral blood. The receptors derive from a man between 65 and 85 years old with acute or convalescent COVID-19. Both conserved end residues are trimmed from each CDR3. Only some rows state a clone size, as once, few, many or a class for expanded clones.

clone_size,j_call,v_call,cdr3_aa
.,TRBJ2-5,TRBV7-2,ASSLERGGYQETQY
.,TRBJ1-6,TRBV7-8,ASSLVNSYNSPLH
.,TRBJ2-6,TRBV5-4,ASSSFRDRGAGANVLT
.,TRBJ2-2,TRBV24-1,ATSDTLTGGTGELF
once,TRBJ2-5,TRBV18,ASSPSVETQY
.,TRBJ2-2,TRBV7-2,ASKDRLNTGELF
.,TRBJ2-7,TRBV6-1,ASSEDGYEQY
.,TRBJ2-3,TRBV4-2,ASSQALNRRDRIEY
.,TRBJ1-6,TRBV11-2,ASSLVPDTYSPLH
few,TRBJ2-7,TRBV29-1,SAGVGYEQY
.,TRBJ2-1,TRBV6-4,ASRGQGGNEQF
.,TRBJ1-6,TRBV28,ASSSRWDSSYNSPLH
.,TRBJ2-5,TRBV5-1,ASTQQGIETQY
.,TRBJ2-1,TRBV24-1,ATSDWDSDEQF
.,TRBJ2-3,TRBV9,ASSVGLENTQY
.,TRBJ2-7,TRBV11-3,ASSLGLAGSEQY
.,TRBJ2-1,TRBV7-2,ASSSTGYNEQF